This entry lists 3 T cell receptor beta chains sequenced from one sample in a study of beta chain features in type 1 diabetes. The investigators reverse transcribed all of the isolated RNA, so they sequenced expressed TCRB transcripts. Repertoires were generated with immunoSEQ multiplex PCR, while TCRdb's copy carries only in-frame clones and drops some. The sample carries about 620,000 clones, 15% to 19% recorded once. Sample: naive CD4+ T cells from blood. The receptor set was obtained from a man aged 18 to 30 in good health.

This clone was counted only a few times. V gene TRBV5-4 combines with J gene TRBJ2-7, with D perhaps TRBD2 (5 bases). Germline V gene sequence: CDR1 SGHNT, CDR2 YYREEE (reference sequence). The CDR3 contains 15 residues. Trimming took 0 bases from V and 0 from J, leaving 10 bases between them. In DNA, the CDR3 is TGTGCCAGCAGCTTGGCCGGGATTCGCTCCTACGAGCAGTACTTC. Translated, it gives CASSLAGIRSYEQYF.

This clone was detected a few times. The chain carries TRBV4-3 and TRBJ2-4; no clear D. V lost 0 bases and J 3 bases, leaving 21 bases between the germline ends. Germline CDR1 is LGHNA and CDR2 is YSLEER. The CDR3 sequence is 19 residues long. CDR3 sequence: CASSQESKKGDLSKNIQYF. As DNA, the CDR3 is TGCGCCAGCAGCCAAGAGTCGAAGAAAGGTGATTTAAGCAAAAACATTCAGTACTTC.

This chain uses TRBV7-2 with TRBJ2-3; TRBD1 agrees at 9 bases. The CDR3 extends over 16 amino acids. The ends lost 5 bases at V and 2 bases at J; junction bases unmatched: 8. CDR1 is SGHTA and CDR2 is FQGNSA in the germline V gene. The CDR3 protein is CASSQTGTGSTDTQYF. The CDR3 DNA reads TGTGCCAGCAGCCAAACTGGGACAGGGTCCACAGATACGCAGTATTTT.